One and the same sample provided the 14 T cell receptor beta chains below, sequenced in a study of blood T cell repertoires in COVID-19. Libraries were prepared by immunoSEQ multiplex PCR; TCRdb keeps only in-frame clonotypes and omits some of them. Among roughly 500,000 clones, 89% were seen once, and the ten largest hold about 1%. Specimen: peripheral blood. The receptors here all came from a man younger than 35 with COVID-19, enrolled during active disease.

The chain combines TRBV19 with TRBJ1-3; D is perhaps TRBD1 (5 bases). Trimming took 6 bases from V and 1 from J, leaving 10 bases between them. The CDR3 contains 14 residues. Looked up from germline, CDR1 is LNHDA and CDR2 is SQIVND (reference sequence). Here the CDR3 reads CASRGGDSGNTIYF. In nucleotides, the CDR3 is TGTGCCAGTAGGGGAGGGGATTCTGGAAACACCATATATTTT. The complete variable domain, with remaining parts taken from reference TRBV19 and TRBJ1-3, reads DGGITQSPKYLFRKEGQNVTLSCEQNLNHDAMYWYRQDPGQGLRLIYYSQIVNDFQKGDIAEGYSVSREKKESFPLTVTSAQKNPTAFYLCASRGGDSGNTIYFGEGSWLTVV.

The chain joins TRBV18 to TRBJ1-2; 9 nucleotides match TRBD1. The CDR3 length is 15 residues. Losses at the gene ends were 3 bases for V and 3 bases for J; bases not matched to a gene: 5. Germline V CDR1 and CDR2: KGHSH, LQKENI. CDR3 protein: CASSPSGTGYYGYTF. The CDR3 DNA is TGTGCCAGCTCACCGTCCGGGACAGGGTACTATGGCTACACCTTC.

V is TRBV12-5 and J is TRBJ2-7, with no clear D. CDR3 length: 12 residues. Germline-derived CDR1 and CDR2 are LGHNT and FRNRAP. Trimming pared 1 base from V and 5 bases from J, leaving 6 bases between. This CDR3 reads CASGLAGHEQYF. Here the CDR3 DNA reads TGTGCTAGTGGTTTGGCTGGCCACGAGCAGTACTTC.

The rearrangement joins TRBV12-3 or TRBV12-4 to TRBJ1-1; 7 nucleotides match TRBD1. V trimming: 8 bases; J trimming: 0 bases; junction bases outside the gene matches: 3. The CDR3 is made up of 13 amino acids. The CDR3 DNA follows: TGTGCCAGCTCGGGACAGATGAACACTGAAGCTTTCTTT. Protein: CASSGQMNTEAFF.

This clone was seen only once. V usage is TRBV11-2 and J usage is TRBJ1-4; possible D gene TRBD1, 6 bases. The CDR3 covers 15 residues. Trimming took 0 bases from V and 4 from J, leaving 9 bases between them. Germline CDR1 reads SGHAT; CDR2 reads FQNNGV. This CDR3 is CASSLEEGDNEKLFF. CDR3 DNA sequence: TGTGCCAGCAGCTTAGAAGAGGGGGATAATGAAAAACTGTTTTTT. Complete variable domain (other parts from reference TRBV11-2 and TRBJ1-4): EAGVAQSPRYKIIEKRQSVAFWCNPISGHATLYWYQQILGQGPKLLIQFQNNGVVDDSQLPKDRFSAERLKGVDSTLKIQPAKLEDSAVYLCASSLEEGDNEKLFFGSGTQLSVL.

The chain is built from TRBV5-1 and TRBJ2-1; TRBD2 aligns across 10 bases. CDR1 and CDR2 (germline): SGHRS, YFSETQ. With 1 base clipped from V and 7 bases from J, the junction kept 8 bases outside the gene matches. CDR3 length equals 16 residues. The CDR3 sequence is CASSLLVSGRSNEQFF. DNA of the CDR3: TGCGCCAGCAGCTTGCTTGTTAGCGGGAGGTCGAATGAGCAGTTCTTC. Full variable domain (outside the CDR3, taken from reference TRBV5-1 and TRBJ2-1): KAGVTQTPRYLIKTRGQQVTLSCSPISGHRSVSWYQQTPGQGLQFLFEYFSETQRNKGNFPGRFSGRQFSNSRSEMNVSTLELGDSALYLCASSLLVSGRSNEQFFGPGTRLTVL.

The sample holds many counts of this clone. The V gene is TRBV12-5, the J gene TRBJ1-1; 8 bases are shared with TRBD1. V lost 4 bases and J lost 0; bases outside the gene matches: 25. The CDR3 totals 22 residues. Looked up from germline, CDR1 is LGHNT and CDR2 is FRNRAP. The CDR3 nucleotides are TGTGCTAGTGGTTCTTTGCTCCGGGACAGGATCGGTACTCGGGATATGAACACTGAAGCTTTCTTT. Translated: CASGSLLRDRIGTRDMNTEAFF.

The V and J genes are TRBV6-6 and TRBJ1-5; D gene ambiguous. With 3 bases removed from V and 4 bases from J, the gap between germline ends came to 7 bases. The germline gives CDR1 MNHNY, CDR2 SVGAGI (reference sequence). The CDR3 length is 13 residues. For the CDR3, the DNA is TGTGCCAGCAGTTATTTCGAGAATCAGCCCCAGCATTTT. Its protein is CASSYFENQPQHF.

This clone was found once. The chain links TRBV19 to TRBJ2-3; TRBD1 matches 10 bases. The CDR3 covers 15 residues. The V gene's germline CDR1 is LNHDA and CDR2 SQIVND (reference sequence). After removal of 8 bases from V and 3 bases from J, the junction contained 8 bases not matched to a gene. This CDR3 reads CASLRRGQGTDTQYF. The CDR3 DNA is TGTGCCAGTCTACGGCGGGGACAGGGGACAGATACGCAGTATTTT.

The chain uses TRBV10-3 and TRBJ2-7, with 12 bases that match TRBD2. The CDR3 sequence is 14 residues long. Germline V gene sequence: CDR1 ENHRY, CDR2 SYGVKD. V dropped 9 bases and J dropped 3; count of bases not matched to a gene: 6. The CDR3 is CAMERLAGDYEQYF. The CDR3 nucleotides read TGTGCCATGGAGAGACTAGCGGGAGACTACGAGCAGTACTTC.

This rearrangement joins TRBV7-6 to TRBJ2-3, with TRBD2 matching over 7 bases. Germline CDR1 and CDR2: SGHVS and FNYEAQ. V shed 4 bases, J shed 0 bases, and the junction held 4 bases outside the gene matches. CDR3 size: 15 residues. The CDR3 is CASSWRGTSTDTQYF. For the CDR3, the DNA is TGTGCCAGCAGCTGGCGGGGGACGAGCACAGATACGCAGTATTTT.

The chain has TRBV12-3 or TRBV12-4 and TRBJ1-1; D remains ambiguous. The length of the CDR3 is 11 residues. The V gene lost 8 bases and the J gene lost 6 bases, with 10 bases spanning the gap. The CDR3 DNA follows: TGTGCCAGCCGAGGCGGGGCTGAAGCTTTCTTT. Residues: CASRGGAEAFF.

The chain has TRBV4-1 and TRBJ2-5, with 8 bases identical to TRBD2. Trimming at V came to 0 bases and at J to 5 bases, leaving 8 bases not matched to a gene. The CDR3 consists of 16 residues. Looked up from germline, CDR1 is MGHRA and CDR2 is YSYEKL. The CDR3 is CASSQERGVGYETQYF. CDR3 bases: TGCGCCAGCAGCCAAGAGCGGGGGGTGGGATACGAGACCCAGTACTTC.

The J gene is TRBJ1-3, the V gene TRBV4-1, with D maybe TRBD1 (5 bases). This CDR3 is built from 15 residues. V was cut by 1 base and J by 0 bases, with 7 bases left in between. CDR1 and CDR2 from the germline V gene are MGHRA and YSYEKL. In nucleotides, the CDR3 is TGCGCCAGCAGCCAAGCAGGGTCCTCTGGAAACACCATATATTTT. This translates into CASSQAGSSGNTIYF.